This TCR beta chain is from a study of shared clonotypes between healthy human individuals. Germline CDR1 and CDR2: DFQATT and SNEGSKA (reference sequence). V was trimmed by 5 bases and J by 4 bases, leaving 8 bases between them. This CDR3 has 11 residues. TCRdb's copy holds only in-frame clones and misses some; the assay was immunoSEQ multiplex PCR. The sample consists of about 480,000 clones, nearly 80% of them appearing once. The V gene is TRBV20-1, the J gene TRBJ1-2; D gene unclear. The sequenced sample consisted of PBMCs. This TCR derives from a middle-aged woman in good health. Some clones in this sample may be carry-over from other donors' samples. CDR3 residues: CSAYFRYGYTF. For the CDR3, the DNA is TGCAGTGCTTATTTTCGCTATGGCTACACCTTC.